The following is a TCR beta chain sequence with its context. The data derive from a study of blood T cell repertoires in COVID-19. Study at large: In each case, the material was cDNA or gDNA derived from T cells, B-cell-depleted T cells, or PBMCs.

This CDR3 spans 13 amino acids. CDR1 SGHNT and CDR2 YENEEA come from the germline V gene. Trimming stripped 5 bases from V and 6 bases from J, with 13 bases between. Source study methods: The authors estimated nucleated cell counts from reference gene primer amplification. Some clones are missing from TCRdb's copy, which holds only in-frame ones; the method was immunoSEQ multiplex PCR. For V, J and clone size, that table is used; D and trimming come from the DNA. In the table there are approximately 160,000 clones, 80% to 90% of which are singletons. Assignment of participants to cohorts was predicated upon participant-reported clinical history.

The sequenced sample was PBMCs or T cells enriched from blood (not recorded which). This sequence joins TRBV11-3 and TRBJ1-1; weak D call: TRBD1 (6 bases). This clonotype originated in a man aged 50-59 years who had recovered from COVID-19. CDR3 sequence (DNA): TGTGCCAGCAGCCGCCTAACAGGGTCTGAAGCTTTCTTT. Translation gives CASSRLTGSEAFF.